A single sample gave rise to the 23 T cell receptor beta chains below, sequenced in a study of shared clonotypes between healthy human individuals. Naive CD8 cells lacked CD45RO and underwent positive selection for CCR7, leaving out terminally differentiated effector memory CD45RA+ cells. TCRdb's copy holds only in-frame clones and misses some; the assay was immunoSEQ multiplex PCR. The sample records more than 2 million clones, about 94% being singletons. Sequencing was performed on naive CD8+ T cells from PBMCs. Receptor source: a young man in good health. Some clones in this sample may be carry-over from other donors' samples.

The chain combines TRBV27 with TRBJ2-5; D may be TRBD1 (6 bases). The V gene lost 4 bases and the J gene lost 5 bases, with 17 bases spanning the gap. Germline V gene sequence: CDR1 MNHEY, CDR2 SMNVEV (reference sequence). The CDR3 is made up of 15 amino acids. CDR3 amino acids: CASSSGRGLAETQYF. CDR3 in DNA: TGTGCCAGCAGTTCGGGCAGGGGTTTGGCGGAGACCCAGTACTTC.

V gene TRBV11-2 combines with J gene TRBJ2-2; D uncertain. Germline assignment: CDR1 SGHAT and CDR2 FQNNGV. The CDR3 has 16 residues. V was clipped by 2 bases and J by 4 bases, with 14 bases between them. The CDR3, as DNA: TGTGCCAGCAGCTTAATATTGGCAAGAAGCACCGGGGAGCTGTTTTTT. As protein: CASSLILARSTGELFF.

CDR3 DNA sequence: TGTGCCAGCAGTGAAGTCGGACTCTTGAAGTACACCTTC. Its protein product is CASSEVGLLKYTF. V is TRBV2 and J is TRBJ1-2, with unresolved D. The CDR3 loop spans 13 amino acids. CDR1 and CDR2 from the germline V gene are SNHLY and FYNNEI. V was clipped by 1 base and J by 11 bases, with 14 bases between them. The whole variable domain, filled in from reference TRBV2 and TRBJ1-2, reads EPEVTQTPSHQVTQMGQEVILRCVPISNHLYFYWYRQILGQKVEFLVSFYNNEISEKSEIFDDQFSVERPDGSNFTLKIRSTKLEDSAMYFCASSEVGLLKYTFGSGTRLTVV.

This chain joins TRBV11-2 and TRBJ1-2; D perhaps matches TRBD1 (6 bases). V was cut by 5 bases and J by 8 bases, with 21 bases left in between. The CDR3 covers 15 residues. Germline CDR1 SGHAT, CDR2 FQNNGV. The CDR3 here is CASSPRTAPLGGYTF. CDR3 coding DNA: TGTGCCAGCAGCCCCAGGACAGCTCCTTTGGGGGGCTACACCTTC. The full variable domain, its missing parts supplied by reference TRBV11-2 and TRBJ1-2, is EAGVAQSPRYKIIEKRQSVAFWCNPISGHATLYWYQQILGQGPKLLIQFQNNGVVDDSQLPKDRFSAERLKGVDSTLKIQPAKLEDSAVYLCASSPRTAPLGGYTFGSGTRLTVV.

This chain uses TRBV7-2 with TRBJ2-3; the D is unclear. CDR1 SGHTA and CDR2 FQGNSA come from the germline V gene. The CDR3 extends over 14 amino acids. V lost 2 bases and J 4 bases, leaving 10 bases between the germline ends. The chain's CDR3 is CASSLNVAADTQYF. In DNA, the CDR3 is TGTGCCAGCAGCTTAAACGTGGCCGCAGATACGCAGTATTTT.

The chain joins TRBV27 to TRBJ2-7; 8 nucleotides agree with TRBD1. V dropped 8 bases and J dropped 2; count of bases not matched to a gene: 8. This CDR3 spans 14 amino acids. The germline V gene encodes CDR1 MNHEY and CDR2 SMNVEV (reference sequence). In DNA, the CDR3 is TGTGCCAGCCCAACCCGGACAGGGACCTACGAGCAGTACTTC. Protein sequence: CASPTRTGTYEQYF.

As regards this clone: This CDR3 is also generated by other DNA sequences in the sample. The chain couples TRBV4-3 to TRBJ1-2, with a weak D call TRBD1 (5 bases). Trimming took 0 bases from V and 0 from J, leaving 8 bases between them. Germline V gene lookup returns CDR1 LGHNA and CDR2 YSLEER. This CDR3 is 15 amino acids long. The chain's CDR3 is CASSQDRGANYGYTF. Written as DNA, the CDR3 is TGCGCCAGCAGCCAAGATCGGGGGGCTAACTATGGCTACACCTTC.

V and J are TRBV15 and TRBJ2-1; 7 bases are a match to TRBD2. Germline V gene sequence: CDR1 LNHNV, CDR2 YYDKDF (reference sequence). The CDR3 is 15 amino acids. The V gene end was trimmed by 8 bases and the J gene end by 5 bases; junction bases not matched to a gene: 12. In DNA form, the CDR3 reads TGTGCCACCGCCCTAGACGGGAGGTTCAACAATGAGCAGTTCTTC. Translating gives CATALDGRFNNEQFF. Filled out from reference TRBV15 and TRBJ2-1, the complete variable domain reads DAMVIQNPRYQVTQFGKPVTLSCSQTLNHNVMYWYQQKSSQAPKLLFHYYDKDFNNEADTPDNFQSRRPNTSFCFLDIRSPGLGDTAMYLCATALDGRFNNEQFFGPGTRLTVL.

The chain uses TRBV15 and TRBJ2-3; D is undetermined. V gave up 0 bases and J gave up 3 bases, with 16 bases separating them. Germline V lookup: CDR1 LNHNV, CDR2 YYDKDF (reference sequence). CDR3 length: 17 residues. The CDR3 loop reads CATSRDVVMGPTDTQYF. The CDR3 bases are TGTGCCACCAGCAGAGATGTGGTGATGGGCCCGACAGATACGCAGTATTTT.

The V gene is TRBV6-5, the J gene TRBJ1-1; D is unresolved. The germline V and J ends were trimmed by 5 bases and 5 bases, with 12 bases remaining between them. The CDR3 sequence is 13 residues long. Germline V gene sequence: CDR1 MNHEY, CDR2 SVGAGI. CDR3 bases: TGTGCCAGCAGTCCCGCCGTAGGGACTGAAGCTTTCTTT. It yields the protein CASSPAVGTEAFF.

The chain carries TRBV21-1 and TRBJ2-7. TRBV21-1 is a pseudogene. This CDR3 has 13 residues. CDR3 loop: CASPGPTLGCGYF. The CDR3 DNA is TGTGCCAGCCCAGGTCCAACCTTAGGATGCGGGTACTTC.

The rearrangement links TRBV5-4 to TRBJ1-3; D possibly corresponds to TRBD1 (6 bases). The CDR3 spans 13 residues. V was cut by 10 bases and J by 3 bases, with 14 bases left in between. Per the germline V gene, CDR1 is SGHNT and CDR2 is YYREEE (reference sequence). The CDR3 is CAGGGHDGNTIYF. CDR3 bases: TGTGCCGGCGGGGGGCATGATGGAAACACCATATATTTT.

The gene calls are TRBV4-3 and TRBJ1-1; D perhaps matches TRBD1 (5 bases). CDR1 LGHNA and CDR2 YSLEER come from the germline V gene. The CDR3 length is 17 residues. Trimming stripped 4 bases from V and 1 base from J, with 19 bases between. CDR3 nucleotide sequence: TGCGCCAGCAGCCCGCAAGTGGTCCCGGGGGAGAACACTGAAGCTTTCTTT. Protein product: CASSPQVVPGENTEAFF.

V gene TRBV4-3 combines with J gene TRBJ2-1; TRBD2 matches 9 bases. Germline lookup yields CDR1 LGHNA and CDR2 YSLEER. The CDR3 has 16 residues. The J segment lost 3 bases and the V segment lost 0 bases, leaving 3 bases of the junction unmatched. CDR3 coding DNA: TGCGCCAGCAGCCAAGAGAGGACTAGCGTCTACAATGAGCAGTTCTTC. It codes for CASSQERTSVYNEQFF.

The chain uses TRBV7-8 and TRBJ1-6; D is unresolved. Trimming stripped 5 bases from V and 6 bases from J, with 14 bases between. The CDR3 sequence is 15 residues long. Germline V gene data show CDR1 as SGHVS and CDR2 as FQNEAQ. The chain's CDR3 is CASSMAGGLNSPLHF. The CDR3 region has the DNA TGTGCCAGCAGCATGGCGGGCGGACTTAATTCACCCCTCCACTTT.

As to this clone: This CDR3 is also generated by other DNA sequences in the sample. J is TRBJ2-5 and V is TRBV9, with D tentatively TRBD2 (6 bases). CDR1 and CDR2 (germline): SGDLS, YYNGEE. The CDR3 has 14 residues. The V and J ends lost 3 bases and 2 bases respectively, with 11 bases between them. CDR3 residues: CASSGSGTQETQYF. The CDR3 DNA is TGTGCCAGCAGCGGTAGCGGAACTCAAGAGACCCAGTACTTC. The complete variable domain, with remaining parts taken from reference TRBV9 and TRBJ2-5, reads DSGVTQTPKHLITATGQRVTLRCSPRSGDLSVYWYQQSLDQGLQFLIQYYNGEERAKGNILERFSAQQFPDLHSELNLSSLELGDSALYFCASSGSGTQETQYFGPGTRLLVL.

This chain links TRBV27 with TRBJ2-5; D perhaps matches TRBD1 (5 bases). V lost 0 bases and J 7 bases, leaving 18 bases between the germline ends. Germline CDR1 reads MNHEY; CDR2 reads SMNVEV (reference sequence). The CDR3 length is 16 residues. CDR3 sequence: CASSLSWAGPRVTQYF. For the CDR3, the DNA is TGTGCCAGCAGTTTATCGTGGGCAGGGCCCCGTGTGACCCAGTACTTC.

Comments on this clone: The same CDR3 also results from other DNA sequences found in this sample. The chain is built from TRBV28 and TRBJ1-1; D is ambiguous. CDR1 MDHEN and CDR2 SYDVKM come from the germline V gene. V was clipped by 5 bases and J by 3 bases, with 7 bases between them. This CDR3 is built from 12 residues. The CDR3 nucleotides are TGTGCCAGCAGTCTGGGCTACACTGAAGCTTTCTTT. Translation gives CASSLGYTEAFF.

The gene calls are TRBV5-5 and TRBJ2-7, with 8 bases lining up with TRBD1. Unmatched junction bases numbered 9, after V lost 4 bases and J lost 3 bases. This CDR3 is 15 amino acids long. The germline V gene encodes CDR1 SGHKS and CDR2 YYEKEE (reference sequence). The CDR3 sequence: CASSQGQGRGYEQYF. CDR3 bases: TGTGCCAGCAGCCAAGGACAGGGTAGGGGCTACGAGCAGTACTTC.

The rearrangement uses TRBV7-2 and TRBJ1-1; 7 bases are a match to TRBD1. Germline CDR1 SGHTA, CDR2 FQGNSA. The CDR3 spans 12 residues. The trim removed 5 bases at V and 13 bases at J, leaving 10 bases unmatched. The chain's CDR3 is CASSRRGRTGFF. As DNA, the CDR3 is TGTGCCAGCAGCCGAAGGGGGCGGACAGGTTTCTTT.

The sample holds a few counts of this clone. The chain links TRBV10-3 to TRBJ1-5; unclear D gene. V was pared by 3 bases and J by 3 bases, with 12 bases between. CDR3 length: 15 amino acids. The germline V gene encodes CDR1 ENHRY and CDR2 SYGVKD. The CDR3 here is CAISEGFNSNQPQHF. The CDR3, as DNA: TGTGCCATCAGTGAAGGTTTTAACTCCAATCAGCCCCAGCATTTT.

The chain is built from TRBV4-1 and TRBJ1-1, with no clear D. V lost 3 bases, J lost 7 bases, and 18 bases lay in between. Germline CDR1 is MGHRA and CDR2 is YSYEKL. The CDR3 is 15 residues long. CDR3 amino acids: CASSQHTGRAFEAFF. The CDR3 coding sequence is TGCGCCAGCAGCCAGCACACCGGACGGGCCTTTGAAGCTTTCTTT.

DNA of the CDR3: TGTGCCAGCAGCTCGGTGGGGGGTGCCTACGAGCAGTACTTC. Translated: CASSSVGGAYEQYF. The chain carries TRBV7-9 and TRBJ2-7, with D tentatively TRBD2 (6 bases). Germline assignment: CDR1 SEHNR and CDR2 FQNEAQ (reference sequence). Trimming stripped 4 bases from V and 2 bases from J, with 12 bases between. This CDR3 comprises 14 residues.